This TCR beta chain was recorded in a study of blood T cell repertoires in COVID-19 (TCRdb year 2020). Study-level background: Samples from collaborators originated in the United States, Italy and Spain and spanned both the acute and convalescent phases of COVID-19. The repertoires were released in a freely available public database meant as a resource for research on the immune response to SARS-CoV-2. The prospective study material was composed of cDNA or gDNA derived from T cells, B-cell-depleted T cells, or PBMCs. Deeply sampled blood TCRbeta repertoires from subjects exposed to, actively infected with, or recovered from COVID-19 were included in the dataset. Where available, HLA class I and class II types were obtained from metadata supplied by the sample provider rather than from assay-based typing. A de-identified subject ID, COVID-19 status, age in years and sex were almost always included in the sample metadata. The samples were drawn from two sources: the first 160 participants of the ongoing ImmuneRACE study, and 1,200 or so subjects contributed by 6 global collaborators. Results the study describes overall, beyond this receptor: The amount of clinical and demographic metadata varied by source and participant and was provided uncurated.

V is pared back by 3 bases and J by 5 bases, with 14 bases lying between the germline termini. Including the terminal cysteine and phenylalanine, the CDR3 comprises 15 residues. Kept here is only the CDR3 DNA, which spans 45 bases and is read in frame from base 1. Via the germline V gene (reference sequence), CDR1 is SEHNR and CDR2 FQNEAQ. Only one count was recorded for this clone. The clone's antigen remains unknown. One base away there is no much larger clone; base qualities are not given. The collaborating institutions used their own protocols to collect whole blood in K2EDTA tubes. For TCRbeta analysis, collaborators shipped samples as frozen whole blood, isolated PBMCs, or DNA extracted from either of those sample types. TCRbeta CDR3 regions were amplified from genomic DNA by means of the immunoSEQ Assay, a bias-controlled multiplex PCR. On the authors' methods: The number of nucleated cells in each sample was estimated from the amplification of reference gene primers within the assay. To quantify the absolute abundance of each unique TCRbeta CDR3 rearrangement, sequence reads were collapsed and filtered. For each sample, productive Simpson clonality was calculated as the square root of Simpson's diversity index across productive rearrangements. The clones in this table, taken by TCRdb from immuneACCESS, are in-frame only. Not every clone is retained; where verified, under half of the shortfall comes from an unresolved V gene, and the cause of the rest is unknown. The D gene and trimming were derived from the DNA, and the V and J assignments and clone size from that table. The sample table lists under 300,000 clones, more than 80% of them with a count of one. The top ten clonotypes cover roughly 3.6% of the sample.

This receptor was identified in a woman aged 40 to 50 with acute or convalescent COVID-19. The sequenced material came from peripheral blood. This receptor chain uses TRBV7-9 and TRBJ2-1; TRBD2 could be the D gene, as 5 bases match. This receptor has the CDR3 CASSFHRRRDNEQFF. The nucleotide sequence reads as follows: TGTGCCAGCAGCTTCCACCGACGGCGGGACAATGAGCAGTTCTTC.